This T cell receptor beta chain was found in a study of blood T cell repertoires in COVID-19. Across the study: Donors in the United States, Italy and Spain gave samples during acute or convalescent COVID-19. PBMCs, B-cell-depleted T cells, or T cells provided the cDNA or gDNA that made up the material.

The CDR3 is 16 amino acids. Deletions cut 4 bases from V and 0 bases from J, with 15 bases between. CDR1 is MGHDK, CDR2 SYGVNS, per germline. This clone was detected once. In the original processing: Nucleated cell number was recorded as an estimate derived from reference gene primer amplification. Here immunoSEQ multiplex PCR was the method, and the copy in TCRdb shows in-frame clones only, minus some. That table gives V, J and clone size, and the DNA gave D and trimming. Of 70,000 to 100,000 clones in the sample, over 70% were seen once. The chain recombines TRBV25-1 with TRBJ1-1; D is unresolved. Sequencing used peripheral blood. The source is a woman between 45 and 60 years old with acute or convalescent COVID-19. CDR3 sequence: CASSAAGLAMNTEAFF. CDR3 sequence (DNA): TGTGCCAGCAGTGCGGCGGGATTGGCAATGAACACTGAAGCTTTCTTT.